The present TCR beta chain was sequenced within a study of blood T cell repertoires in COVID-19 (dated by TCRdb to 2018 to 2021). Broadly, across the study: The collaborator samples originated in the United States, Italy and Spain and spanned the acute and convalescent phases of COVID-19. Sample metadata almost always included a de-identified subject ID, COVID-19 status, age in years and sex. A freely available public database, intended as a resource for researchers studying the immune response to SARS-CoV-2, is where the repertoires were released. The dataset comprised deeply sampled blood TCRbeta repertoires from subjects exposed to, actively infected with, or recovered from COVID-19. HLA class I and class II types, where available, came from metadata supplied by the sample provider rather than from assay-based typing. The material from the prospective study consisted of cDNA or gDNA derived from T cells, B-cell-depleted T cells, or PBMCs. The samples were drawn from two sources: the first 160 participants of the ongoing ImmuneRACE study, and 950 to 1,500 subjects contributed by 6 global collaborators. Findings and caveats that apply to the study as a whole: How much clinical and demographic metadata was included differed by source and by participant, and the metadata was provided uncurated.

Here V drops 0 bases and J drops 4 bases, and the junction holds 6 bases not matched to any gene. Measured from the cysteine to the phenylalanine, the CDR3 is 15 residues long. Just CDR3 DNA is preserved here, 45 bases in frame from base 1. As encoded in the germline V gene (reference sequence), CDR1 is GTSNPN while CDR2 is SVGIG. The immunoSEQ Assay, a bias-controlled multiplex PCR, was used to amplify TCRbeta CDR3 regions from genomic DNA. For the original study's pipeline: Within the assay, amplification of reference gene primers was used to estimate how many nucleated cells each sample contained. To quantify the absolute abundance of each unique TCRbeta CDR3 rearrangement, sequence reads were collapsed and filtered. For each sample, productive Simpson clonality was calculated as the square root of Simpson's diversity index across productive rearrangements. Drawn from immuneACCESS, this table holds only the in-frame rearrangements with V and J called that TCRdb kept. Clones are partly lost; checked studies trace under half to an unresolved V gene and leave the rest unexplained. That table furnishes V, J and clone size, whereas the DNA furnished D and trimming. This sample has over 200,000 clones in its table, and roughly 84% of those were observed once. Of the sample, roughly 2% is held by the ten largest clones.

A remark on this clone: This receptor's antigen is unknown. No clone much larger than this one lies a single base away; base qualities are absent.

Each collaborating institution followed its own protocols to collect whole blood in K2EDTA tubes. For TCRbeta analysis, collaborators shipped samples as frozen whole blood, isolated PBMCs, or DNA extracted from either of those sample types. This TCR derives from a man in his forties with active or convalescent COVID-19. The V and J segments used are TRBV30 and TRBJ1-2, with 9 bases in between that match TRBD1. Sample: peripheral blood. CDR3 reads: CAWSVGTGGAYGYTF. The DNA is as follows: TGTGCCTGGAGTGTAGGAACAGGGGGCGCCTATGGCTACACCTTC.